This TCR beta chain came from a study of control samples from healthy donors and cancer patients. The protocol was immunoSEQ multiplex PCR, while the TCRdb copy is restricted to in-frame clones and leaves out a portion. The table records approximately 94,000 clones, roughly 80% of them present only once. This CDR3 is built from 16 residues. V dropped 5 bases and J dropped 3; count of bases not matched to a gene: 13. The germline gives CDR1 SGHAT, CDR2 FQNNGV. The chain employs TRBV11-2 and TRBJ2-7; TRBD2 aligns across 7 bases. Sequencing was performed on PBMCs. This clonotype was obtained from a man in his sixties or seventies with lung cancer. CDR3 coding DNA: TGTGCCAGCAGCATTAGGGGCGCTAGCGGTATCTACGAGCAGTACTTC. It codes for CASSIRGASGIYEQYF.